The rows below give T cell receptor beta chains drawn from one sample of a study of blood T cell repertoires in COVID-19. Produced via immunoSEQ multiplex PCR; TCRdb's table is partial and in-frame only. The sample lists more than 300,000 clones, about 90% occurring once. Sequencing was carried out using PBMCs or T cells enriched from blood (not recorded which). These receptors were taken from a man in his forties in a cohort exposed to, infected with or recovered from COVID-19 (not recorded which). Each CDR3 is given with its conserved first and last residue. A D gene is named only where the DNA matches it firmly. Clone size is stated in some rows and not others, as once, few, many or a class when expanded.

TRBJ2-3,NA,NA,TRBV5-1,TGCGCCAGCAGCTTGGAGTATAGCGGCACAGATACGCAGTATTTT,CASSLEYSGTDTQYF
TRBJ1-1,NA,NA,TRBV7-9,TGTGCCAGCAGCTTAGCGCAGGCAACTTTCTTT,CASSLAQATFF
TRBJ2-1,NA,once,TRBV27,TGTGCCAGCAGTCTAGTGGGCGGGGCTGAGCAGTTCTTC,CASSLVGGAEQFF
TRBJ2-7,TRBD1,few,TRBV5-4,TGTGCCAGCAGCCCCGGGACAGGGGGCTACGAGCAGTACTTC,CASSPGTGGYEQYF
TRBJ1-4,TRBD1,NA,TRBV3-1/TRBV3-2,TGTGCCAGCAGTCGGACAGGGGAGGGTGAAAAACTGTTTTTT,CASSRTGEGEKLFF
TRBJ2-1,TRBD2,NA,TRBV6-1,TGTGCCAGCAGTGCCGGGACTAGCGGCTATCGATACAATGAGCAGTTCTTC,CASSAGTSGYRYNEQFF
TRBJ1-3,TRBD1,once,TRBV7-9,TGTGCCAGCAGCCCCCGGGACAGGCACTCTGGAAACACCATATATTTT,CASSPRDRHSGNTIYF
TRBJ2-7,NA,NA,TRBV19,TGTGCCAGTAGTATCACAGGGAACCCTAACTACGAGCAGTACTTC,CASSITGNPNYEQYF
TRBJ1-1,TRBD1,NA,TRBV5-6,TGTGCCAGCAGCGTATGGACAGGGGACTATGAAGCTTTCTTT,CASSVWTGDYEAFF
TRBJ1-2,NA,NA,TRBV6-1,TGTGCCAGCAGTGAAGCGTCGGGAGCTAACTATGGCTACACCTTC,CASSEASGANYGYTF
TRBJ2-1,TRBD2,once,TRBV15,TGTGCCACCAGCAGAGATTTGGCTAGCGGTAATGAGCAGTTCTTC,CATSRDLASGNEQFF
TRBJ2-2,NA,few,TRBV21-1,TGTGCCAGCAGCATAGGGACAGGGGAGACCACCGGGGAGCTGTTTTTT,CASSIGTGETTGELFF
TRBJ1-1,NA,once,TRBV3-1/TRBV3-2,TGTGCCAGCAGCCCAAACTTATTCAGGGGATATGGCACTGAAGCTTTCTTT,CASSPNLFRGYGTEAFF
TRBJ2-1,NA,NA,TRBV7-2,TGTGCCAGCAGCTCCAGAGGAAACAATGAGCAGTTCTTC,CASSSRGNNEQFF
TRBJ1-2,NA,NA,TRBV6-1,TGTGCCAGCAGTGAGAGCCAAAGGGAGTATGGCTACACCTTC,CASSESQREYGYTF
TRBJ1-1,NA,NA,TRBV28,TGTGCCAGTCGACAGGTTGCGTCTGAAGCTTTCTTT,CASRQVASEAFF
TRBJ1-6,NA,few,TRBV20-1,TGCAGTGCTAGTCTAGGGAGCTCCTATAATTCACCCCTCCACTTT,CSASLGSSYNSPLHF
TRBJ1-1,TRBD1,NA,TRBV12-5,TGTGCTAGCCGGACAGGGGAGAACACTGAAGCTTTCTTT,CASRTGENTEAFF
TRBJ2-1,TRBD1,NA,TRBV10-1,TGCGCCAGCAGCTTGACAGGGGTCTCCCCCTACAATGAGCAGTTCTTC,CASSLTGVSPYNEQFF
TRBJ1-5,NA,NA,TRBV5-1,TGCGCCAGCAGCTTGGCGGGGGGCGGCAATCAGCCCCAGCATTTT,CASSLAGGGNQPQHF
TRBJ2-3,NA,NA,TRBV15,TGTGCCACCAGCGAAAATGGCGGATCGAAGGCGGATACGCAGTATTTT,CATSENGGSKADTQYF
TRBJ1-5,NA,NA,TRBV20-1,TGCAGTGCTAGTCCTCAGGGCAGCCCTTATAGCAATCAGCCCCAGCATTTT,CSASPQGSPYSNQPQHF
TRBJ2-1,TRBD1,NA,TRBV16,TGTGCCAGCAGCGAGTCTCCCTGGGACAGGCAAATTAACTCCTACAATGAGCAGTTCTTC,CASSESPWDRQINSYNEQFF
TRBJ1-2,TRBD1,NA,TRBV6-5,TGTGCCAGCAACGACAGGGGGAACTATGGCTACACCTTC,CASNDRGNYGYTF
TRBJ2-3,TRBD2,once,TRBV10-3,TGTGCCCTCGGGACTAGCGGGAGCACAGATACGCAGTATTTT,CALGTSGSTDTQYF
TRBJ1-3,NA,NA,TRBV29-1,TGCAGCGTTGCCGGTGGAAACACCATATATTTT,CSVAGGNTIYF
TRBJ2-3,NA,NA,TRBV19,TGTGCCAGTAGTATTTCGGTCTGGGGCGATACGGCGCAGTATTTT,CASSISVWGDTAQYF
TRBJ1-6,TRBD1,NA,TRBV3-1/TRBV3-2,TGTGCCAGCAGCCCAGACAGGGTAATGGTCTCACCCCTCCACTTT,CASSPDRVMVSPLHF
TRBJ2-2,NA,NA,TRBV7-2,TGTGCCAGCAGCTTAAACAGCGGCGGGGAGCTGTTTTTT,CASSLNSGGELFF
TRBJ2-5,NA,NA,TRBV29-1,TGCAGCGGGGGTGGCTGGGAGACCCAGTACTTC,CSGGGWETQYF
TRBJ2-2,NA,NA,TRBV6-5,TGTGCCAGCCGCAAACAACAGGAGTTGAACGGGGAGCTGTTTTTT,CASRKQQELNGELFF
TRBJ2-6,TRBD2,NA,TRBV5-4,TGTGCCAGCAGCTTTGGGGGGGCTGGGGCCAACGTCCTGACTTTC,CASSFGGAGANVLTF
TRBJ2-7,NA,NA,TRBV28,TGTGCCAGCAGTTTATTGCAGGGCCGCTACGAGCAGTACTTC,CASSLLQGRYEQYF
TRBJ2-7,NA,NA,TRBV5-4,TGTGCCAGCAGCTTCGGCTACGAGCAGTACTTC,CASSFGYEQYF
TRBJ2-2,TRBD2,NA,TRBV19,TGTGCCAGTAGTCCATCGGGACTAGCGGGGACCACGAACACCGGGGAGCTGTTTTTT,CASSPSGLAGTTNTGELFF
TRBJ1-1,NA,NA,TRBV11-2,TGTGCCAGCAGCTTAACCACGGGGAACACTGAAGCTTTCTTT,CASSLTTGNTEAFF
TRBJ2-1,NA,NA,TRBV18,TGTGCCAGCTCATCGGCGACAGCTTACAATGAGCAGTTCTTC,CASSSATAYNEQFF
TRBJ1-3,NA,NA,TRBV5-1,TGCGCCAGCAGCTTGACAGGGCCCTTCTCTGGAAACACCATATATTTT,CASSLTGPFSGNTIYF
TRBJ1-4,TRBD1,NA,TRBV6-5,TGTGCCAGCAGCCCGGGACAGGGACGTGAAAAACTGTTTTTT,CASSPGQGREKLFF
TRBJ1-3,NA,NA,TRBV15,TGTGCCACCAGCAGAGATGGGCGCAGGGGCTCTGGAAACACCATATATTTT,CATSRDGRRGSGNTIYF
TRBJ2-7,TRBD1,NA,TRBV13,TGTGCCAGCACCCTCGGGGACAGGGGATACGAGCAGTACTTC,CASTLGDRGYEQYF
TRBJ2-7,NA,NA,TRBV18,TGTGCCAGCTCACCAAATCACGACTATTACGAGCAGTACTTC,CASSPNHDYYEQYF
TRBJ2-1,TRBD2,once,TRBV7-9,TGTGCCAGCAGCTCGACTAGCGGGAGGGGAAATGAGCAGTTCTTC,CASSSTSGRGNEQFF
TRBJ2-1,TRBD2,NA,TRBV29-1,TGCAGCGCCCCACGGGGTCGGGGACTAGGTAGCAATGAGCAGTTCTTC,CSAPRGRGLGSNEQFF
TRBJ2-2,NA,NA,TRBV19,TGTGCCAGTACCCCCGGAGTCTACACCGGGGAGCTGTTTTTT,CASTPGVYTGELFF
TRBJ2-7,TRBD2,NA,TRBV27,TGTGCCAGCAGCGTTTCAGGAGCGGGGGTGAGCGAGCAGTACTTC,CASSVSGAGVSEQYF
TRBJ1-1,TRBD1,few,TRBV28,TGTGCCAGCGGGAACCCGGACAGGCCCACTGAAGCTTTCTTT,CASGNPDRPTEAFF
TRBJ2-4,TRBD2,NA,TRBV3-1/TRBV3-2,TGTGCCAGCAGCCCTCGGACTAGCGGGGGGAACATTCAGTACTTC,CASSPRTSGGNIQYF
TRBJ2-7,NA,NA,TRBV5-1,TGCGCCAGCAGCTTGTTGCCCCTTTCAACGAGGGGGACGAGGGAGCAGTACTTC,CASSLLPLSTRGTREQYF
TRBJ2-5,TRBD1,NA,TRBV11-2,TGTGCCAGCAGCTTAGTATATAGACAGGGGGTAGAGACCCAGTACTTC,CASSLVYRQGVETQYF
TRBJ1-5,NA,NA,TRBV28,TGTGCCAGCAGCGGCCCGGGGGGGAGCAATCAGCCCCAGCATTTT,CASSGPGGSNQPQHF
TRBJ2-3,TRBD2,NA,TRBV27,TGTGCCAGCAGCTCTCTTACTCTAGCGGAGGGCACAGATACGCAGTATTTT,CASSSLTLAEGTDTQYF
TRBJ2-1,NA,NA,TRBV5-4,TGTGCCAGCAGCTCCTCGACTAGGAGGGTTGAGCAGTTCTTC,CASSSSTRRVEQFF
TRBJ2-1,NA,NA,TRBV6-5,TGTGCCAGCAGAAGAGATCTATACAATGAGCAGTTCTTC,CASRRDLYNEQFF
TRBJ2-7,TRBD1,few,TRBV5-1,TGCGCCAGCAGCGAGGCGACAGGGTTGACCTACGAGCAGTACTTC,CASSEATGLTYEQYF
TRBJ2-5,NA,NA,TRBV10-3,TGTGCCATCAGTGAGTCGACAGGACCGCCGCAAGAGACCCAGTACTTC,CAISESTGPPQETQYF
TRBJ1-1,NA,NA,TRBV28,TGTGCCAGCAGACCCCGAGGGTGGAACACTGAAGCTTTCTTT,CASRPRGWNTEAFF
TRBJ1-3,NA,NA,TRBV2,TGTGCCAGTACAGGGTCTGGAAACACCATATATTTT,CASTGSGNTIYF
TRBJ2-3,NA,once,TRBV5-1,TGCGCCAGCAGCTTGGCCGCGGTCACAGATACGCAGTATTTT,CASSLAAVTDTQYF
TRBJ1-3,NA,NA,TRBV3-1/TRBV3-2,TGTGCCAGCAGCCACGGAAGGACTGATACGCATTTT,CASSHGRTDTHF